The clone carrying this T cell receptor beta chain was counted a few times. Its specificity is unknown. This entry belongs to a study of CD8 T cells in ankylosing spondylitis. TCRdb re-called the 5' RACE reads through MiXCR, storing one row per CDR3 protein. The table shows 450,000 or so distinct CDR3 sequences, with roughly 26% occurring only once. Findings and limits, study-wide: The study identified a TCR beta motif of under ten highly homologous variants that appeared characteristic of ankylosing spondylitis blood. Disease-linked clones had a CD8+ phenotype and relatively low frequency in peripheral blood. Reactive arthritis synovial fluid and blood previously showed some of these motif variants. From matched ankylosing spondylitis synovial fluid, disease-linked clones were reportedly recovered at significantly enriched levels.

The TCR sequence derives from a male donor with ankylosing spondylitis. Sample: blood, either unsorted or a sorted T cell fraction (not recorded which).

CDR3 amino acids: CAISGDRNTGELFF. CDR3 bases: TGTGCCATCAGTGGGGACAGGAACACCGGGGAGCTGTTTTTT. This chain uses TRBV10-3 with TRBJ2-2; 7 bases fit TRBD1. CDR3 length: 14 residues. J was trimmed by 1 base and V by 4 bases; bases with no gene match: 0. Per germline, CDR1 ENHRY and CDR2 SYGVKD.